This T cell receptor beta chain was retrieved from a study of blood T cell repertoires in COVID-19. Background on the study: The United States, Italy and Spain supplied acute and convalescent COVID-19 samples. Nucleic acid was either cDNA or gDNA, and it came from T cells, B-cell-depleted T cells, or PBMCs.

Study processing details: Researchers report that nucleated cell counts were estimated from reference gene primer amplification. Sequencing was performed with immunoSEQ multiplex PCR; in TCRdb, only in-frame clones are kept and a portion is missing. Clone size and the V and J calls come from that table; the DNA yielded D and trimming. The table has about 300,000 clones, 85% to 90% seen once; the top ten hold approximately 1.4%. Sequenced input: peripheral blood. This TCR was sampled from a middle-aged woman who had recovered from COVID-19.

In nucleotides, the CDR3 is TGTGCCAGTAGTATAGGTGGCGGCTCCTACGAGCAGTACTTC. Translating it yields CASSIGGGSYEQYF. V usage is TRBV19 and J usage is TRBJ2-7, with no clear D. Trimming left V 1 base short and J 0 bases short, with 7 bases between. CDR1 is LNHDA and CDR2 is SQIVND in the germline V gene (reference sequence). This CDR3 is 14 amino acids long.